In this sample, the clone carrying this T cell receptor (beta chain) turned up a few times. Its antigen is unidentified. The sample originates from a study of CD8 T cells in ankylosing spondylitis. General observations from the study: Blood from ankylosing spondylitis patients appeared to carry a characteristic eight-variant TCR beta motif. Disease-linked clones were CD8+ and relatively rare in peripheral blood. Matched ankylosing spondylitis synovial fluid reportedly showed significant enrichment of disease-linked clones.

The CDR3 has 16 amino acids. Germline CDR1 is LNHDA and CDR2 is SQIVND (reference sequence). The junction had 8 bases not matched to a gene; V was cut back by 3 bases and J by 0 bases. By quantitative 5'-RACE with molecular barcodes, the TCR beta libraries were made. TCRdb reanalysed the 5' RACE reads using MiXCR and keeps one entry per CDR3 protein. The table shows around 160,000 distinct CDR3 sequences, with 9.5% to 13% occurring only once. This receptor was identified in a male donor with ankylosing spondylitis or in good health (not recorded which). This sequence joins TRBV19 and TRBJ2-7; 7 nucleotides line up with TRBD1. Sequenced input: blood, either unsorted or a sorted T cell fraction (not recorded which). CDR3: CASSIGEGGFSYEQYF. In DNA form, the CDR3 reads TGTGCCAGTAGTATCGGTGAAGGGGGCTTCTCCTACGAGCAGTACTTC.